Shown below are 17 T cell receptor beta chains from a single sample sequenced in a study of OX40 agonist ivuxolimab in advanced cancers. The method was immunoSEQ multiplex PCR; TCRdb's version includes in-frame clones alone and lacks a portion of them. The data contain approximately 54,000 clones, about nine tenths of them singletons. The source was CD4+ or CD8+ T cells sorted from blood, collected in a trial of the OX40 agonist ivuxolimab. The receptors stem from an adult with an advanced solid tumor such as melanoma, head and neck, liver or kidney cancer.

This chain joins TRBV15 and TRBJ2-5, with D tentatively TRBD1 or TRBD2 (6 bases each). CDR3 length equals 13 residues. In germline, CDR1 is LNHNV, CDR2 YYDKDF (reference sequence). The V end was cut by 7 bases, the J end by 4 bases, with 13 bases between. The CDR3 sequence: CATTLGGGETQYF. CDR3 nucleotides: TGTGCCACCACCCTTGGAGGGGGAGAGACCCAGTACTTC.

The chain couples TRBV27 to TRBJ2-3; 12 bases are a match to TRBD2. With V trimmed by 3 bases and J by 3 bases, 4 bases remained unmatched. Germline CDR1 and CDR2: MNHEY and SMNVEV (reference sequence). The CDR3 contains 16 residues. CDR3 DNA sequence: TGTGCCAGCAGTTTCCTAGCGGGAGGGTTGACAGATACGCAGTATTTT. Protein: CASSFLAGGLTDTQYF.

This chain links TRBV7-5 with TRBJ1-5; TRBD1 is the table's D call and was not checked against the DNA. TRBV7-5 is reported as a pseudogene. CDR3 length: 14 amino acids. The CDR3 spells CARPFQQGGKPQHF. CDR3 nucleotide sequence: TGTGCCAGGCCTTTTCAGCAGGGTGGGAAGCCCCAGCATTTT.

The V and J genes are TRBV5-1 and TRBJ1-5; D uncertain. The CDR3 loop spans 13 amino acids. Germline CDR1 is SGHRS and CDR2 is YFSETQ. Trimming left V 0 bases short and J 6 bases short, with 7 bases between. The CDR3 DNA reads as TGCGCCAGCAGCTTGGGGATGGGTCAGCCCCAGCATTTT. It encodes CASSLGMGQPQHF.

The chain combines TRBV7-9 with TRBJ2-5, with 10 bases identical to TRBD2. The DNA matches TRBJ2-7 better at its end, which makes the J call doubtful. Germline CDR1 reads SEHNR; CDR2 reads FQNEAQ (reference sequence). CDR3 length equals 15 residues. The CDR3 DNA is TGTGCCAGCAGCCCTAGCGGGAGTTCGGCCTACGAGCAGTACTTC. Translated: CASSPSGSSAYEQYF.

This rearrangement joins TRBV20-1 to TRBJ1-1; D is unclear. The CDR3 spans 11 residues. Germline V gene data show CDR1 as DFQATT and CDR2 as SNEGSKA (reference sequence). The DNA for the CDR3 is TGCAGGCCCATATCGAACACTGAAGCTTTCTTT. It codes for CRPISNTEAFF.

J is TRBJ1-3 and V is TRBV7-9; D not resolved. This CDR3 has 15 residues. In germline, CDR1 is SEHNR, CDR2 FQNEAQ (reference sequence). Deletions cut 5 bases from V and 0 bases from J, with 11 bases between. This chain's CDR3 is CASSPDPSSGNTIYF. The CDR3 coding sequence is TGTGCCAGCAGCCCCGACCCAAGCTCTGGAAACACCATATATTTT. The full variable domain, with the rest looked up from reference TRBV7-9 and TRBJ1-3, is DTGVSQNPRHKITKRGQNVTFRCDPISEHNRLYWYRQTLGQGPEFLTYFQNEAQLEKSRLLSDRFSAERPKGSFSTLEIQRTEQGDSAMYLCASSPDPSSGNTIYFGEGSWLTVV.

In DNA form, the CDR3 reads TGTGCCAGCAGTTTAGCGGGGGGCGGTTGGTATGGCTACACCTTC. This translates into CASSLAGGGWYGYTF. V usage is TRBV28 and J usage is TRBJ1-2; D may be TRBD1 (6 bases). The CDR3 has 15 residues. Trimming removed 2 bases from V and 5 bases from J, with 15 bases in between. Germline V gene data show CDR1 as MDHEN and CDR2 as SYDVKM.

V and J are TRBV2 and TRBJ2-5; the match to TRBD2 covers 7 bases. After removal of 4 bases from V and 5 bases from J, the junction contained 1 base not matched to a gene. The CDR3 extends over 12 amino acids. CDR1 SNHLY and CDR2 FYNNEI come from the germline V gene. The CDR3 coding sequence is TGTGCCAGCAGTGTTAGCGGGGAGACCCAGTACTTC. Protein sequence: CASSVSGETQYF.

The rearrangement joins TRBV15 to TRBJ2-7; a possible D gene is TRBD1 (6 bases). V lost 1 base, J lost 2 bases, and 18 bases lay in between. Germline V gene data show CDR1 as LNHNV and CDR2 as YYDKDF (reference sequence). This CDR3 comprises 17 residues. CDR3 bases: TGTGCCACCAGCAGAGTCGCCCTCAGGGGTCGTCCCTACGAGCAGTACTTC. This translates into CATSRVALRGRPYEQYF.

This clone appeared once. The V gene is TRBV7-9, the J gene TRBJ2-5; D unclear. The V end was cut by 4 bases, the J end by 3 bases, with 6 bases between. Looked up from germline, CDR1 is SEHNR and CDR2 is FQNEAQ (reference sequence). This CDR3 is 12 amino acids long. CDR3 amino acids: CASSSNKETQYF. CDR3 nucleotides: TGTGCCAGCAGCTCGAACAAAGAGACCCAGTACTTC.

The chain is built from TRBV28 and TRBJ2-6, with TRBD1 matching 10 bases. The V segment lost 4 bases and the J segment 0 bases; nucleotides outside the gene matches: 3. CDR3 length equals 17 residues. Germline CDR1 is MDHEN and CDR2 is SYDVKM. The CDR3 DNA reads TGTGCCAGCAGTTCCGGGACAGGGGACTCTGGGGCCAACGTCCTGACTTTC. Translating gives CASSSGTGDSGANVLTF. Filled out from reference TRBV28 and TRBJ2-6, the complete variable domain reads DVKVTQSSRYLVKRTGEKVFLECVQDMDHENMFWYRQDPGLGLRLIYFSYDVKMKEKGDIPEGYSVSREKKERFSLILESASTNQTSMYLCASSSGTGDSGANVLTFGAGSRLTVL.

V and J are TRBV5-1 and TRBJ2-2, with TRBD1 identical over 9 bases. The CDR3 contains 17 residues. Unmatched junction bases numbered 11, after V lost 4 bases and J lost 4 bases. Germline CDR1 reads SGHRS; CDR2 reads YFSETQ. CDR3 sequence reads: CASSRGQGGTSTGELFF. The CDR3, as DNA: TGCGCCAGCAGCCGGGGACAGGGAGGGACAAGCACCGGGGAGCTGTTTTTT.

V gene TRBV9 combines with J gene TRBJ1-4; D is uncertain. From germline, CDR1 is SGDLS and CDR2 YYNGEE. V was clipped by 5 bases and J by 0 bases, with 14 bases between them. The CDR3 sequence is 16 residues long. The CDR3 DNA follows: TGTGCCAGCAGTGCCCGTCGAGAAGCAACTAATGAAAAACTGTTTTTT. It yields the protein CASSARREATNEKLFF.

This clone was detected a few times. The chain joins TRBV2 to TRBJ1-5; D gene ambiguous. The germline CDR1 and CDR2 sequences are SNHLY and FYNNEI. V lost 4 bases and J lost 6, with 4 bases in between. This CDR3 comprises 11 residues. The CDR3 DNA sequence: TGTGCCAGCAGTGGGGGTCAGCCCCAGCATTTT. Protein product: CASSGGQPQHF.

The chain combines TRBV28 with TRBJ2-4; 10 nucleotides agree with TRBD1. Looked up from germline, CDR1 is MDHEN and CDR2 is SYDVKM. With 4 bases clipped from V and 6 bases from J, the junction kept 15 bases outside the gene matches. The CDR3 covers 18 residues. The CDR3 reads CASSSDPADRGLRNIQYF. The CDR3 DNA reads TGTGCCAGCAGTTCCGACCCCGCCGACAGGGGGCTGCGAAACATTCAGTACTTC.

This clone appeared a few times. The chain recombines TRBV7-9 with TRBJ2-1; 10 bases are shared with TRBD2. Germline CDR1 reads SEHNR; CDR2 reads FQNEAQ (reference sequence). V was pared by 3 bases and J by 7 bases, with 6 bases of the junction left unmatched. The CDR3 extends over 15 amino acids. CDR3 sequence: CASSFLAGVKNEQFF. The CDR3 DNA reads TGTGCCAGCAGCTTTCTAGCGGGAGTGAAAAATGAGCAGTTCTTC.